This T cell receptor beta chain was obtained from a study of control samples from healthy donors and cancer patients. The CDR3 has 15 residues. The V and J ends lost 0 bases and 8 bases, in that order; junction bases with no gene match: 4. CDR1 and CDR2 from the germline V gene are MRHNA and SNTAGT. The repertoire was sequenced with immunoSEQ multiplex PCR; TCRdb's copy has only in-frame clones and lacks some. This table has about 180,000 clones, more than 90% appearing once. Sequenced material: blood. V gene TRBV6-4 combines with J gene TRBJ2-1, with 10 bases identical to TRBD2. This sequence originates from a woman aged 40 to 49 in good health. DNA of the CDR3: TGTGCCAGCAGTGACTCAGCGGGGGGGCCTTATGAGCAGTTCTTC. Protein sequence: CASSDSAGGPYEQFF.